This T cell receptor beta chain was identified in a study of blood T cells in healthy people across ages. In this sample, this clonotype turned up a few times. Its antigen is currently unknown. Each of the donors had 8 to 10 milliliters of peripheral blood drawn into EDTA-treated Vacutainer tubes. The CDR3 runs 15 residues. The V end lost 4 bases, the J end lost 0 bases, and 10 bases lay between the germline ends. With a J-beta primer mix and a sample-barcoded 5' primer, a second PCR ran roughly 6 to 11 cycles. Every cDNA molecule bore a tag from a template-switch adaptor containing 12 random nucleotides. All samples gave at least 2.5 million CDR3-containing paired-end reads. TCRdb passed the 5' RACE reads through MiXCR, listing each CDR3 protein once. The table lists hundreds of thousands of distinct CDR3 sequences, 56% of them singletons. The study, taken as a whole, reports: A roughly linear age-dependent decrease characterized TCR beta diversity per million T cells.

This TCR came from a man aged 35-49 years in good health. The genes are TRBV12-3 or TRBV12-4 and TRBJ1-5, with D tentatively TRBD1 (5 bases). The sample taken for sequencing was blood. The CDR3 region has the DNA TGTGCCAGCAGTTCGGGGGAGCATAGCAATCAGCCCCAGCATTTT. Protein sequence: CASSSGEHSNQPQHF.